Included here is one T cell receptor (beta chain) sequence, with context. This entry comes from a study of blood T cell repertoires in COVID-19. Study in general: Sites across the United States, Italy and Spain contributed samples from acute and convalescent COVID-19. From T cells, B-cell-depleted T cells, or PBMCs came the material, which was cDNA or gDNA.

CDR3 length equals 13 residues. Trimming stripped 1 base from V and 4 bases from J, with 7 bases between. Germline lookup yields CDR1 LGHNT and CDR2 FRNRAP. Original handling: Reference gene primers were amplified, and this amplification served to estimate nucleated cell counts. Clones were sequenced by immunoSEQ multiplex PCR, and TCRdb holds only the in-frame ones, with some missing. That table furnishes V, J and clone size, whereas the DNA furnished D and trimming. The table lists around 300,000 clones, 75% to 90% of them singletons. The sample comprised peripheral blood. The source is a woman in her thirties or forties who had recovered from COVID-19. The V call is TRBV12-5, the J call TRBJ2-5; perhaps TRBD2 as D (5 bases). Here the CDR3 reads CASGLESGETQYF. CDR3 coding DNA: TGTGCTAGTGGTTTGGAAAGCGGAGAGACCCAGTACTTC.